The clone carrying this TCR beta chain was counted between two and nine times. The time point was: patch test 1, 2 weeks after DPC sensitization. The treatment is: therapeutic diphenylcyclopropenone sensitization with weekly scalp DPC. These data are taken from a study of human T cells and chemical hapten exposure. Looking at the study overall: In the sensitization step, 2% DPC was placed on approximately 2 cm by approximately 2 cm of upper inner arm skin.

CDR1 MNHEY and CDR2 SVGAGI come from the germline V gene. CDR3 size: 15 residues. V dropped 5 bases and J dropped 0; count of bases not matched to a gene: 4. One entry per CDR3 protein, called by TCRdb with MiXCR from the RACE reads. This table holds some 350,000 distinct CDR3 sequences, roughly 6.9% found once. The rearrangement links TRBV6-5 to TRBJ2-5; 9 bases agree with TRBD2. This TCR was sampled from a woman younger than 35 with alopecia areata. Some clones in this sample may be carry-over from other donors' samples. The sequenced sample was whole blood, obtained in connection with sensitization to the hapten diphenylcyclopropenone (DPC). The CDR3 bases are TGTGCCAGCAGTCCTAGCGGGGATTACCAAGAGACCCAGTACTTC. This translates into CASSPSGDYQETQYF.